The 24 T cell receptor beta chains listed next were all sequenced from one sample in a study of blood T cells in healthy people across ages. A J-beta primer mix and a sample-barcoded 5' primer were used in a second PCR of roughly 7 to 12 cycles. TCRdb called the 5' RACE reads again in MiXCR, with one record for every CDR3 protein. Found here are approximately 820,000 distinct CDR3 sequences, about 42% of them singletons; the top ten hold 15% to 25%. The material sequenced was blood. The source of these receptors is a man in his sixties in good health.

This chain connects TRBV12-3 or TRBV12-4 to TRBJ2-5; 7 nucleotides line up with TRBD2. The CDR3 loop spans 16 amino acids. V lost 3 bases, J lost 4 bases, and 11 bases stayed unmatched. CDR3 sequence (DNA): TGTGCCAGCAGTTTGACGACTCCCGGGGGGAGAGAGACCCAGTACTTC. Protein: CASSLTTPGGRETQYF.

This clonotype was seen only a few times. The chain is built from TRBV7-2 and TRBJ1-1; the D is unclear. This CDR3 contains 12 residues. Trimming shortened V by 3 bases and J by 3 bases, and 5 bases separated the two germline ends. The germline CDR1 and CDR2 sequences are SGHTA and FQGNSA. The CDR3 nucleotides are TGTGCCAGCAGCTTCTCGGACACTGAAGCTTTCTTT. This encodes CASSFSDTEAFF.

J is TRBJ2-7 and V is TRBV5-6; 8 positions match TRBD2. The better agreement between TRBJ2-5 and the DNA end casts doubt on the J call. CDR3 size: 17 residues. The germline gives CDR1 SGHDT, CDR2 YYEEEE. CDR3 nucleotides: TGTGCCAGCAGCTTAGAACTAGCGGCAATAGTCGGGGAGACCCAGTACTTC. Its translation is CASSLELAAIVGETQYF.

The chain carries TRBV14 and TRBJ2-5, with 8 nucleotides matching TRBD1. J was trimmed by 13 bases and V by 6 bases; bases with no gene match: 10. The germline CDR1 and CDR2 sequences are SGHDN and FVKESK. CDR3 size: 12 residues. The CDR3 nucleotides read TGTGCCAGCAGGGCCACCGGGACAGGCTTGTACTTC. It translates to CASRATGTGLYF. Complete variable domain (other parts from reference TRBV14 and TRBJ2-5): EAGVTQFPSHSVIEKGQTVTLRCDPISGHDNLYWYRRVMGKEIKFLLHFVKESKQDESGMPNNRFLAERTGGTYSTLKVQPAELEDSGVYFCASRATGTGLYFGPGTRLLVL.

This clonotype was counted once. V and J are TRBV29-1 and TRBJ1-5; D remains unclear. The germline V gene encodes CDR1 SQVTM and CDR2 ANQGSEA. The CDR3 consists of 13 residues. Trimming took off 5 bases at V and 6 bases at J, with 14 bases between the two ends. DNA for the CDR3: TGCAGCGTTTCTACGGGTTTGGCTCAGCCCCAGCATTTT. Translation: CSVSTGLAQPQHF. Supplemented by reference TRBV29-1 and TRBJ1-5, the full variable domain reads SAVISQKPSRDICQRGTSLTIQCQVDSQVTMMFWYRQQPGQSLTLIATANQGSEATYESGFVIDKFPISRPNLTFSTLTVSNMSPEDSSIYLCSVSTGLAQPQHFGDGTRLSIL.

The rearrangement links TRBV3-1 to TRBJ1-5; D not certain. Trimming cost V 4 bases and J 5 bases, with 12 bases left between them. This CDR3 region has 14 residues. The germline CDR1 and CDR2 sequences are LGHDT and YNNKEL (reference sequence). CDR3 in amino acids: CASSRGRWDQPQHF. The CDR3 bases are TGTGCCAGCAGCCGAGGCCGCTGGGATCAGCCCCAGCATTTT. The variable domain in full, with the rest retrieved from reference TRBV3-1 and TRBJ1-5, is DTAVSQTPKYLVTQMGNDKSIKCEQNLGHDTMYWYKQDSKKFLKIMFSYNNKELIINETVPNRFSPKSPDKAHLNLHINSLELGDSAVYFCASSRGRWDQPQHFGDGTRLSIL.

This clonotype was counted only a few times. The rearrangement joins TRBV5-1 to TRBJ2-5, with D possibly matching TRBD1 (5 bases). Trimming shortened V by 0 bases and J by 4 bases, and 10 bases separated the two germline ends. The CDR3 totals 14 residues. Germline CDR1 reads SGHRS; CDR2 reads YFSETQ. This CDR3 is CASSLARVIETQYF. The CDR3 DNA follows: TGCGCCAGCAGCTTGGCCAGGGTAATAGAGACCCAGTACTTC.

This clonotype was found many times. The V gene is TRBV12-3 or TRBV12-4, the J gene TRBJ2-7, with D perhaps assigned TRBD1 or TRBD2 (5 bases each). V lost 1 base to trimming and J lost 0 bases, with 16 bases between them. This CDR3 comprises 17 residues. CDR3 sequence (DNA): TGTGCCAGCAGTTTAGAGGGGTCCGCAGGGAGCTCCTACGAGCAGTACTTC. This encodes CASSLEGSAGSSYEQYF.

This clonotype showed up just a few times. V is TRBV7-2 and J is TRBJ1-5; D call uncertain. CDR1 SGHTA and CDR2 FQGNSA come from the germline V gene. This CDR3 spans 17 amino acids. V lost 6 bases to trimming and J lost 1 base, with 19 bases between them. The CDR3 region has the DNA TGTGCCAGCAGTCCTACTGCGGGATTGCTAAGCAATCAGCCCCAGCATTTT. Protein product: CASSPTAGLLSNQPQHF.

The V and J genes are TRBV11-2 and TRBJ2-3; maybe TRBD2 (7 bases). V lost 6 bases to trimming and J lost 4 bases, with 26 bases between them. Germline CDR1 reads SGHAT; CDR2 reads FQNNGV. This CDR3 is built from 18 residues. The CDR3 region is CASSQGYGGSPSPDTQYF. CDR3 bases: TGTGCCAGCAGTCAGGGGTACGGCGGGAGTCCCTCACCAGATACGCAGTATTTT.

This clonotype was counted between two and nine times. This rearrangement joins TRBV5-1 to TRBJ1-2, with D tentatively TRBD1 (5 bases). Germline CDR1 SGHRS, CDR2 YFSETQ. V gave up 4 bases and J gave up 0 bases, with 10 bases separating them. The CDR3 is 14 residues long. CDR3: CASSPGHTNYGYTF. The CDR3, as DNA: TGCGCCAGCAGCCCTGGACATACTAACTATGGCTACACCTTC.

The rearrangement links TRBV5-6 to TRBJ2-5; 12 bases map to TRBD2. Looked up from germline, CDR1 is SGHDT and CDR2 is YYEEEE. After removal of 0 bases from V and 0 bases from J, the junction contained 3 bases not matched to a gene. The CDR3 length is 17 residues. The CDR3 DNA sequence: TGTGCCAGCAGCTTGGCTACTAGCGGGGGGTACCAAGAGACCCAGTACTTC. Its protein product is CASSLATSGGYQETQYF.

CDR3 amino acids: CASSLTGYTEAFF. CDR3 in DNA: TGTGCCAGCAGTTTAACTGGCTACACTGAAGCTTTCTTT. The chain combines TRBV27 with TRBJ1-1; D gene unclear. Trimming cost V 2 bases and J 3 bases, with 7 bases left between them. The germline V gene encodes CDR1 MNHEY and CDR2 SMNVEV (reference sequence). The CDR3 totals 13 residues.

The rearrangement joins TRBV7-9 to TRBJ1-2; TRBD1 might be the D (5 bases). From germline, CDR1 is SEHNR and CDR2 FQNEAQ (reference sequence). This CDR3 region has 15 residues. Trimming stripped 5 bases from V and 8 bases from J, with 21 bases between. The CDR3 DNA follows: TGTGCCAGCAGCCAAGAGGACAAAGGTTATGTGGGCTACACCTTC. Amino acid sequence: CASSQEDKGYVGYTF.

This sequence joins TRBV5-4 and TRBJ2-4; 9 bases are a match to TRBD1. This CDR3 has 16 residues. Germline CDR1 is SGHNT and CDR2 is YYREEE (reference sequence). The V and J ends lost 2 bases and 8 bases, in that order; junction bases with no gene match: 11. CDR3 sequence (DNA): TGTGCCAGCAGCTTCCCGGGACAGGGTGAAGGTGACATTCAGTACTTC. This sequence encodes CASSFPGQGEGDIQYF.

The V gene is TRBV27, the J gene TRBJ1-2, with D possibly matching TRBD1 (5 bases). V was cut by 4 bases and J by 8 bases, with 11 bases left in between. The CDR3 has 12 residues. Germline CDR1 is MNHEY and CDR2 is SMNVEV (reference sequence). Here the CDR3 reads CASSSRGLGYTF. The CDR3 DNA follows: TGTGCCAGCAGTTCTCGGGGACTGGGCTACACCTTC.

This clonotype was detected ten times or more. The chain employs TRBV24-1 and TRBJ1-5; 9 positions agree with TRBD1. The junction had 5 bases not matched to a gene; V was cut back by 3 bases and J by 6 bases. The CDR3 is made up of 15 amino acids. Germline CDR1 and CDR2: KGHDR and SFDVKD. This CDR3 is CATSDPGQGGQPQHF. The CDR3 DNA reads as TGTGCCACCAGTGATCCGGGACAGGGTGGTCAGCCCCAGCATTTT.

This chain uses TRBV27 with TRBJ2-2; D call uncertain. Germline CDR1 reads MNHEY; CDR2 reads SMNVEV (reference sequence). The CDR3 is 16 amino acids. The ends were cut back, 2 bases at V and 5 bases at J, with 15 bases in the middle. The CDR3 loop reads CASSLAAGDRTGELFF. As DNA, the CDR3 is TGTGCCAGCAGTTTAGCGGCAGGTGATCGGACCGGGGAGCTGTTTTTT.

The chain links TRBV10-3 to TRBJ2-7; possibly TRBD1 for D (6 bases). CDR1 and CDR2 (germline): ENHRY, SYGVKD. V was shortened by 11 bases and J by 6 bases, with 20 bases between the two germline ends. This CDR3 has 13 residues. DNA for the CDR3: TGTGCCTCGGGTACAGGGTACGCGAGCGAGCAGTACTTC. It encodes CASGTGYASEQYF.

This chain joins TRBV10-3 and TRBJ2-1; D unclear. This CDR3 has 15 residues. V dropped 2 bases and J dropped 0 bases, with 8 bases sitting between them. The germline V gene has CDR1 ENHRY and CDR2 SYGVKD. The CDR3 loop is CAISEAFASYNEQFF. CDR3 coding DNA: TGTGCCATCAGTGAGGCTTTCGCCTCCTACAATGAGCAGTTCTTC.

The chain has TRBV20-1 and TRBJ2-7; 9 bases are a match to TRBD2. Germline V gives CDR1 DFQATT, CDR2 SNEGSKA (reference sequence). This CDR3 is built from 14 residues. The trim removed 3 bases at V and 2 bases at J, leaving 5 bases unmatched. The CDR3 region is CSARDAGGAYEQYF. CDR3 nucleotide sequence: TGCAGTGCTAGGGATGCGGGGGGGGCCTACGAGCAGTACTTC.

Note on this clonotype: This could be a read error, since a much larger clone is one nucleotide away. The CDR3 sequence: CSVGDRAGEKLFF. In DNA, the CDR3 is TGCAGCGTTGGTGACAGGGCCGGCGAAAAACTGTTTTTT. J is TRBJ1-4 and V is TRBV29-1; 7 bases line up with TRBD1. This CDR3 contains 13 residues. The junction had 7 bases not matched to a gene; V was cut back by 4 bases and J by 8 bases. Germline CDR1 and CDR2: SQVTM and ANQGSEA.

The chain has TRBV6-5 and TRBJ2-5, with 9 bases fitting TRBD2. Germline V gene lookup returns CDR1 MNHEY and CDR2 SVGAGI. The V gene end was trimmed by 6 bases and the J gene end by 0 bases; junction bases not matched to a gene: 5. This CDR3 comprises 15 residues. CDR3 sequence (DNA): TGTGCCAGCAGCCCTAGCGGGGCCTACCAAGAGACCCAGTACTTC. It yields the protein CASSPSGAYQETQYF.

The chain employs TRBV25-1 and TRBJ2-5; D ambiguous. The end of the DNA is better explained by TRBJ2-1, so the J call may be wrong. Germline V gene lookup returns CDR1 MGHDK and CDR2 SYGVNS. CDR3 length: 14 residues. CDR3 protein: CASSFNGLQETQFF. The CDR3 DNA is TGTGCCAGCAGTTTTAACGGGCTGCAAGAGACCCAGTTCTTC.